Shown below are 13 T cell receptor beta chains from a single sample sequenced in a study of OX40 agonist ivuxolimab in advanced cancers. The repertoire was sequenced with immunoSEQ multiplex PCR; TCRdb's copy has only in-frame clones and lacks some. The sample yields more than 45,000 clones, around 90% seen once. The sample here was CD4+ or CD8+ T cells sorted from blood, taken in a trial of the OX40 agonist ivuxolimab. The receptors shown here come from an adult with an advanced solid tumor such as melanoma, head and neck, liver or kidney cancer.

The CDR3 nucleotides read TGTGCCAGCAGCTTAACGGAGGGGGCCTATGAGCAGTTCTTC. This translates into CASSLTEGAYEQFF. V usage is TRBV7-3 and J usage is TRBJ2-1, with D perhaps TRBD1 (7 bases). From germline, CDR1 is SGHTA and CDR2 FQGTGA. V was trimmed by 0 bases and J by 8 bases, leaving 11 bases between them. The CDR3 runs to 14 residues.

CDR3 in DNA: TGCGCCAGCAGCTTGGAACCGGGACAGCAGTTCTACGAGCAGTACTTC. Translated: CASSLEPGQQFYEQYF. The chain couples TRBV5-1 to TRBJ2-7; 7 positions agree with TRBD1. Losses at the gene ends were 0 bases for V and 3 bases for J; bases not matched to a gene: 9. CDR1 and CDR2 from the germline V gene are SGHRS and YFSETQ. This CDR3 region has 16 residues.

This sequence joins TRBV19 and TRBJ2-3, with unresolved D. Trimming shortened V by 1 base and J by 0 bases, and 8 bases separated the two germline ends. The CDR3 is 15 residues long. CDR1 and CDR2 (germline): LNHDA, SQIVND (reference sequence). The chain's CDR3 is CASSIAGRSTDTQYF. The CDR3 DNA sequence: TGTGCCAGTAGTATAGCCGGCAGGAGCACAGATACGCAGTATTTT.

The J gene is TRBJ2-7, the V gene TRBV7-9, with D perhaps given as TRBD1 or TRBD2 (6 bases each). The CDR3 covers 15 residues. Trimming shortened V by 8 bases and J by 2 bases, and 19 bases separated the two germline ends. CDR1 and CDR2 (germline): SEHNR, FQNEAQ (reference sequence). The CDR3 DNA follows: TGTGCCAGCCAAAATACCCCGGGGGACACCTACGAGCAGTACTTC. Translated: CASQNTPGDTYEQYF.

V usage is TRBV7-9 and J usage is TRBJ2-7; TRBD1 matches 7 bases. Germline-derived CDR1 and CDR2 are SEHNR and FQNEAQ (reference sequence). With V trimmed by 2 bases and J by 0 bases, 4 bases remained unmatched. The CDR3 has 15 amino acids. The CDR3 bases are TGTGCCAGCAGCTTACGGACAGGTAACTCCTACGAGCAGTACTTC. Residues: CASSLRTGNSYEQYF.

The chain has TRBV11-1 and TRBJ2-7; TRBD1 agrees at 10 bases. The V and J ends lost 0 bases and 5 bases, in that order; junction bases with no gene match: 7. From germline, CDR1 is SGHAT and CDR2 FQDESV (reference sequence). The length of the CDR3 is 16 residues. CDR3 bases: TGTGCCAGCAGCTTAGCCCGCGGACAGGGGGTCCACGAGCAGTACTTC. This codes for CASSLARGQGVHEQYF.

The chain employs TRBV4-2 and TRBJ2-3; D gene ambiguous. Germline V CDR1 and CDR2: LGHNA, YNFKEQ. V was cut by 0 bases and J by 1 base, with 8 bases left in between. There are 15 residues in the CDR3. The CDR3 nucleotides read TGTGCCAGCAGCCAAGATCCAGAGGGCACAGATACGCAGTATTTT. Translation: CASSQDPEGTDTQYF.

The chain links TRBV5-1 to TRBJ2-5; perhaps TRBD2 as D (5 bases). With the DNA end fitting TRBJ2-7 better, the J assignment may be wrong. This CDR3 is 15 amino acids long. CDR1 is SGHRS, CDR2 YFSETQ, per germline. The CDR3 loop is CASSSPPDGTYEQYF. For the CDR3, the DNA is TGCGCCAGCAGCTCTCCGCCTGACGGGACCTACGAGCAGTACTTC.

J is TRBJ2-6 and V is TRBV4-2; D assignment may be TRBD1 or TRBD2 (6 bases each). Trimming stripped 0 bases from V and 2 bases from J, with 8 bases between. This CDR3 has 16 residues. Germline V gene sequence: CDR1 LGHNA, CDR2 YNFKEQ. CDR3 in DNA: TGTGCCAGCAGCCAAGAGGGGGGCGCTGGGGCCAACGTCCTGACTTTC. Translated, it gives CASSQEGGAGANVLTF.

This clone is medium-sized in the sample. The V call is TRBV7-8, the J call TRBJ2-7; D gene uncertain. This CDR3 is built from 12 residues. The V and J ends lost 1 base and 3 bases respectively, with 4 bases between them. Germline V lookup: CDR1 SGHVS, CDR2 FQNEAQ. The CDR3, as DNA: TGTGCCAGCAGCTTAGTCGACTACGAGCAGTACTTC. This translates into CASSLVDYEQYF.

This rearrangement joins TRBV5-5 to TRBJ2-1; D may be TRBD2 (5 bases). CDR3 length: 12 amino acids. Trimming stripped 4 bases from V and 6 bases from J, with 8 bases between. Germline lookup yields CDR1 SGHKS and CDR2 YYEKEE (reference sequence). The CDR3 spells CASSPTINEQFF. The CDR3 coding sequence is TGTGCCAGCAGCCCGACTATCAATGAGCAGTTCTTC. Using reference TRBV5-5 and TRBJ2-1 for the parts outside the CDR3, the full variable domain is DAGVTQSPTHLIKTRGQQVTLRCSPISGHKSVSWYQQVLGQGPQFIFQYYEKEERGRGNFPDRFSARQFPNYSSELNVNALLLGDSALYLCASSPTINEQFFGPGTRLTVL.

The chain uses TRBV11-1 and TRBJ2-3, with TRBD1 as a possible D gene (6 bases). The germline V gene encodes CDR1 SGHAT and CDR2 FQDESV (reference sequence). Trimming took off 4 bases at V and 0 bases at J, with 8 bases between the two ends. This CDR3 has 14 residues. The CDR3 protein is CASSSTGSTDTQYF. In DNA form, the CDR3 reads TGTGCCAGCAGCTCCACAGGGAGCACAGATACGCAGTATTTT.

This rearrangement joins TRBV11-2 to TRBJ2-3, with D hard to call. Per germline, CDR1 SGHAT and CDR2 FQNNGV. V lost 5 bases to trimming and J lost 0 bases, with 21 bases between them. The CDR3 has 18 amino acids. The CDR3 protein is CASSIWLGSGASTDTQYF. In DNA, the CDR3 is TGTGCCAGCAGCATTTGGTTGGGATCCGGAGCTAGCACAGATACGCAGTATTTT.